The rows below give T cell receptor beta chains drawn from one sample of a study of siplizumab effects on memory and regulatory T cells. Clones were read by immunoSEQ multiplex PCR, and TCRdb kept only the in-frame ones, dropping some. The data hold 56,000 or so clones, with approximately 97% observed a single time. The specimen was naive CD8+ T cells sorted from blood. Every receptor here comes from a human donor in good health. The CDR3 runs from the conserved cysteine through the conserved F or W. A D gene is named only where the DNA matches it firmly. Expanded clones get a size class; other rows say once, few or many, or leave the size out.

d_call | j_call | v_call | clone_size | cdr3_aa
. | TRBJ2-1 | TRBV4-1 | . | CASSLLDNEQFF
TRBD2 | TRBJ2-7 | TRBV5-4 | . | CASSFTSGSYEQYF
TRBD1 | TRBJ2-7 | TRBV28 | . | CASSSLDRETSYEQYF
. | TRBJ2-3 | TRBV29-1 | . | CSVEKGRTDTQYF
. | TRBJ2-7 | TRBV29-1 | . | CSVEGDEQYF
TRBD1 | TRBJ1-2 | TRBV6-1 | . | CASSVQGKRSSNYGYTF
. | TRBJ2-2 | TRBV12-2 | . | CASRALGTGISTGELFF
. | TRBJ2-5 | TRBV5-1 | few | CASSLEGETQYF
. | TRBJ2-1 | TRBV27 | . | CATQFSLSSYNEQFF
. | TRBJ1-1 | TRBV13 | . | CASSLGRAWGDTEAFF
TRBD2 | TRBJ2-1 | TRBV5-4 | . | CASIPAGLAGINEQFF
. | TRBJ2-7 | TRBV5-1 | . | CASSLGLNYEQYF
TRBD2 | TRBJ2-7 | TRBV11-3 | . | CASSSPRAGGTHEQYF
. | TRBJ1-2 | TRBV5-4 | . | CASSSLPGKTYGYTF
. | TRBJ2-1 | TRBV28 | . | CASTLGGVRNEQFF